The next 8 T cell receptor beta chains were all read from a single sample in a study of regulatory T cells in long-lasting Graves disease. Regarding time point: newly diagnosed GD, antithyroid drugs for less than 3 months. The TCR library was made from RNA extracted from PBMCs. Assembly of TCR beta libraries relied on iRepertoire HTBI primers together with Arm-PCR of CDR3 regions. A single record per CDR3 protein comes from TCRdb applying MiXCR to the multiplex PCR reads. The table records some 250,000 distinct CDR3 sequences, 18% of them present only once. The sequencing used peripheral blood mononuclear cells (PBMCs), collected at new diagnosis, from a patient treated with antithyroid drugs. The receptors were sampled from a female donor with Graves disease.

This clonotype was seen repeatedly, ten times or more. The chain uses TRBV12-5 and TRBJ2-6, with D perhaps TRBD2 (6 bases). CDR1 is LGHNT, CDR2 FRNRAP, per germline. V lost 7 bases, J lost 3 bases, and 10 bases lay in between. The CDR3 totals 14 residues. In DNA, the CDR3 is TGTGCTAGTGCAAGGGGAGGTGGGGCCAACGTCCTGACTTTC. The encoded protein is CASARGGGANVLTF.

This chain uses TRBV19 with TRBJ2-6, with D uncertain. The V end lost 9 bases, the J end lost 1 base, and 7 bases lay between the germline ends. Germline lookup yields CDR1 LNHDA and CDR2 SQIVND (reference sequence). This CDR3 has 13 residues. The CDR3 is CASKKSGANVLTF. Here the CDR3 DNA reads TGTGCCAGCAAAAAATCTGGGGCCAACGTCCTGACTTTC.

V gene TRBV28 combines with J gene TRBJ2-7, with 9 bases identical to TRBD2. The CDR3 totals 15 residues. The germline V gene has CDR1 MDHEN and CDR2 SYDVKM. V lost 4 bases to trimming and J lost 6 bases; unmatched junction nucleotides: 10. CDR3 residues: CASSSPPTSGSEQYF. The CDR3 region has the DNA TGTGCCAGCAGTTCCCCTCCGACTAGCGGTTCCGAGCAGTACTTC.

This clonotype was observed at least ten times. The V gene is TRBV7-8, the J gene TRBJ1-6; D unclear. Germline CDR1 and CDR2: SGHVS and FQNEAQ. The CDR3 is 15 amino acids. V was trimmed by 3 bases and J by 6 bases, leaving 12 bases between them. CDR3 nucleotides: TGTGCCAGCAGCTTTTCCGGGAGAGTTAATTCACCCCTCCACTTT. Translated: CASSFSGRVNSPLHF.

This clonotype was counted ten times or more. V gene TRBV20-1 combines with J gene TRBJ2-3; 11 bases map to TRBD2. The V segment lost 0 bases and the J segment 0 bases; nucleotides outside the gene matches: 5. The CDR3 length is 17 residues. In germline, CDR1 is DFQATT, CDR2 SNEGSKA (reference sequence). The CDR3 is CSARDTGTSGSTDTQYF. CDR3 in DNA: TGCAGTGCTAGAGATACCGGGACTAGCGGTAGCACAGATACGCAGTATTTT.

The rearrangement joins TRBV30 to TRBJ2-5; no reliable D call. Trimming cost V 3 bases and J 5 bases, with 10 bases left between them. This CDR3 contains 12 residues. Germline CDR1 reads GTSNPN; CDR2 reads SVGIG (reference sequence). CDR3 bases: TGTGCCTGGAGCCTCCTGGTTGAGACCCAGTACTTC. Translated, it gives CAWSLLVETQYF.

This clonotype was seen repeatedly, ten times or more. The germline gene is not matched at one end of the junction; a read error may be the cause. The chain uses TRBV7-7 and TRBJ2-1; 7 nucleotides agree with TRBD1. Germline values: CDR1 SSHAT, CDR2 FNYEAQ (reference sequence). CDR3 length: 14 amino acids. CDR3 coding DNA: TGTGCTAGCAGCTTAGGGGGCATCTACAATGAGCAGTTCTTC. Translated, it gives CASSLGGIYNEQFF.

Concerning this clonotype: A far larger clone differs by one base, so this is likely a read error. This CDR3 fails to terminate in the conserved phenylalanine or tryptophan, so it likely reflects a read error. V gene TRBV7-9 combines with J gene TRBJ2-3; D not certain. CDR3 length: 12 amino acids. CDR1 is SEHNR and CDR2 is FQNEAQ in the germline V gene (reference sequence). The CDR3 sequence is CASSLGTDTQYL. The DNA for the CDR3 is TGTGCCAGCAGCTTGGGCACGGATACGCAGTATCTT.